This TCR beta chain was recorded in a study of T cell responses to AZD1222 COVID-19 vaccine. Findings and caveats of the study: Among spike-specific TCRs, nearly half reportedly target unmutated variant regions. Females outnumbered males among donors, who were mostly white British; clonal diversity was possibly underestimated. Vaccine-associated CD4 TCRs ranged over spike, dominating at 160-218 and 743-854.

After removal of 9 bases from V and 2 bases from J, the junction contained 7 bases not matched to a gene. The CDR3 length is 13 residues. CDR1 and CDR2 from the germline V gene are LNHDA and SQIVND (reference sequence). Assay: immunoSEQ multiplex PCR; the TCRdb copy retains only in-frame clones and omits some. Among roughly 120,000 clones, roughly nine tenths were seen once, and the ten largest hold more than 2.5%. Comments on this clone: Its antigen is unknown.

This TCR was sampled from an adult in good health. The material was peripheral blood, obtained on day 0 of AZD1222 vaccination. V usage is TRBV19 and J usage is TRBJ2-7, with 7 bases identical to TRBD1. The CDR3 sequence is CARPYRGAYEQYF. The CDR3 DNA is TGTGCCAGGCCCTACAGGGGAGCCTACGAGCAGTACTTC.